The subject of this entry is one T cell receptor (beta chain). The target antigen is unknown. This entry is derived from a study of a mutant IDH1 vaccine in newly diagnosed glioma. Study summary: Vaccines began 4-6 weeks after radiotherapy alone, or with temozolomide cycles. Mean patient age was approximately 39 years; around 60% were male and roughly 38% female. Before enrollment, patients got radiotherapy alone, temozolomide alone, or mostly the combination.

Between the trimmed V and J ends, which lost 5 bases and 8 bases, there was a span of 21 bases. Germline lookup yields CDR1 LNHDA and CDR2 SQIVND (reference sequence). The CDR3 length is 15 residues. Libraries were prepared by immunoSEQ multiplex PCR; TCRdb keeps only in-frame clonotypes and omits some of them. The sample carries 35,000 or so clones, roughly 80% recorded once. Sample time point: week 11, during vaccination. Vaccination used 300 ug of mutant IDH1 20-mer peptide per dose, with topical imiquimod. The TCR sequence derives from a woman in her 30s with glioma. Some clones in this sample may be carry-over from other donors' samples. The sequencing here drew on peripheral blood mononuclear cells (PBMCs), taken from a glioma patient whose treatment included an IDH1 peptide vaccine. The chain has TRBV19 and TRBJ1-2; D remains ambiguous. The DNA for the CDR3 is TGTGCCAGTAGTGAATACCGTACTGGGTTAAGCGGCTACACCTTC. This encodes CASSEYRTGLSGYTF.